The T cell receptor (beta chain) under discussion was sequenced for a study of blood T cell repertoires in COVID-19. Profiling relied on immunoSEQ multiplex PCR, and the TCRdb table lists in-frame clones only, not all of them. The table records about 330,000 clones, approximately 88% of them present only once. V was clipped by 1 base and J by 4 bases, with 19 bases between them. The germline V gene has CDR1 SNHLY and CDR2 FYNNEI. The CDR3 consists of 17 residues. This clone showed up just once. The receptor comes from a man aged 25-40 years who had recovered from COVID-19. The material sequenced was PBMCs or T cells enriched from blood (not recorded which). This chain connects TRBV2 to TRBJ1-2; a possible D gene is TRBD1 (6 bases). CDR3 sequence: CASSEVGGVGGVYGYTF. As DNA, the CDR3 is TGTGCCAGCAGTGAAGTCGGCGGGGTAGGGGGGGTCTATGGCTACACCTTC.